This T cell receptor beta chain derives from a study of T cell responses to AZD1222 COVID-19 vaccine. This clone has just one count. Germline CDR1 and CDR2: LNHNV and YYDKDF (reference sequence). The CDR3 is 16 amino acids. Trimming took 3 bases from V and 0 from J, leaving 14 bases between them. This table comes from immunoSEQ multiplex PCR, and its TCRdb copy is limited to in-frame clones, with some not included. The sample lists around 150,000 clones, about 90% seen once, with around 4% in the top ten. This chain connects TRBV15 to TRBJ1-1; D call uncertain. The origin of this receptor is an adult in good health. The sequencing here drew on peripheral blood, taken on day 0 of MenACWY control vaccination. CDR3 residues: CATSREDGFMNTEAFF. DNA for the CDR3: TGTGCCACCAGCAGGGAGGACGGATTCATGAACACTGAAGCTTTCTTT.